One and the same sample provided the 8 T cell receptor beta chains below, sequenced in a study of T cells after yellow fever vaccination. TCRdb processed the 5' RACE reads anew with MiXCR; each CDR3 protein has one entry. The sample lists hundreds of thousands of distinct CDR3 sequences; 9% to 15% were seen once. This sample comprised PBMCs, obtained on the day of the yellow fever booster vaccination. The receptors originated from a man aged 25-40 years who received the YFV17D yellow fever vaccine.

A few counts support this clonotype. The chain combines TRBV20-1 with TRBJ2-5; D is ambiguous. The CDR3 is 13 residues long. The V gene lost 3 bases and the J gene lost 2 bases, with 10 bases spanning the gap. CDR1 is DFQATT, CDR2 SNEGSKA, per germline (reference sequence). CDR3 in amino acids: CSARAAQQETQYF. The CDR3 DNA sequence: TGCAGTGCTAGGGCCGCCCAACAAGAGACCCAGTACTTC.

The chain has TRBV7-9 and TRBJ2-3; 8 nucleotides line up with TRBD2. With 2 bases clipped from V and 5 bases from J, the junction kept 6 bases outside the gene matches. The CDR3 is 15 residues long. Germline V gene lookup returns CDR1 SEHNR and CDR2 FQNEAQ (reference sequence). The CDR3 DNA reads TGTGCCAGCAGCTTAATTAGCGGGAACATAGATACGCAGTATTTT. Residues: CASSLISGNIDTQYF. The whole variable domain, remainder taken from reference TRBV7-9 and TRBJ2-3, is DTGVSQNPRHKITKRGQNVTFRCDPISEHNRLYWYRQTLGQGPEFLTYFQNEAQLEKSRLLSDRFSAERPKGSFSTLEIQRTEQGDSAMYLCASSLISGNIDTQYFGPGTRLTVL.

In its sample, this clonotype was seen a few times. The genes are TRBV27 and TRBJ1-5; D possibly corresponds to TRBD1 (5 bases). CDR1 MNHEY and CDR2 SMNVEV come from the germline V gene (reference sequence). Trimming cost V 6 bases and J 0 bases, with 12 bases left between them. CDR3 length equals 15 residues. This CDR3 reads CASSGRGYSNQPQHF. The CDR3 nucleotides read TGTGCCAGCAGCGGTCGGGGGTATAGCAATCAGCCCCAGCATTTT.

This clonotype was recorded many times. The genes are TRBV5-1 and TRBJ2-7, with 9 bases matching TRBD1. V lost 3 bases, J lost 3 bases, and 4 bases stayed unmatched. Germline-derived CDR1 and CDR2 are SGHRS and YFSETQ. The CDR3 spans 14 residues. DNA of the CDR3: TGCGCCAGCAGCTCGACAGGGGGAGGCTACGAGCAGTACTTC. Translating it yields CASSSTGGGYEQYF.

There are a few counts of this clonotype. This chain uses TRBV24-1 with TRBJ1-4; D is possibly TRBD1 (6 bases). V was cut by 5 bases and J by 8 bases, with 14 bases left in between. Germline V CDR1 and CDR2: KGHDR, SFDVKD. The CDR3 covers 14 residues. The CDR3 DNA is TGTGCCACCAGTGGAGGGGGTGCGGGAGAAAAACTGTTTTTT. This encodes CATSGGGAGEKLFF.

There are many counts of this clonotype. The chain carries TRBV7-2 and TRBJ2-7, with no clear D. Germline CDR1 and CDR2: SGHTA and FQGNSA. The CDR3 consists of 11 residues. Trimming took off 5 bases at V and 4 bases at J, with 6 bases between the two ends. CDR3 DNA: TGTGCCAGCAGCCCACGTTACGAGCAGTACTTC. Translating it yields CASSPRYEQYF.

There are many counts of this clonotype. V is TRBV7-9 and J is TRBJ2-1, with D unresolved. Germline V CDR1 and CDR2: SEHNR, FQNEAQ (reference sequence). V was trimmed by 1 base and J by 9 bases, leaving 4 bases between them. The CDR3 is made up of 11 amino acids. CDR3 DNA: TGTGCCAGCAGCTTAGGGCCTGAGCAGTTCTTC. Translated: CASSLGPEQFF.

This chain joins TRBV7-9 and TRBJ2-7; D is perhaps TRBD2 (5 bases). The V gene's germline CDR1 is SEHNR and CDR2 FQNEAQ (reference sequence). This CDR3 has 13 residues. V lost 4 bases and J lost 12, with 19 bases in between. Here the CDR3 DNA reads TGTGCCAGCAGCTCGACTACAGTGCCCAGATGGTACTTC. It yields the protein CASSSTTVPRWYF.